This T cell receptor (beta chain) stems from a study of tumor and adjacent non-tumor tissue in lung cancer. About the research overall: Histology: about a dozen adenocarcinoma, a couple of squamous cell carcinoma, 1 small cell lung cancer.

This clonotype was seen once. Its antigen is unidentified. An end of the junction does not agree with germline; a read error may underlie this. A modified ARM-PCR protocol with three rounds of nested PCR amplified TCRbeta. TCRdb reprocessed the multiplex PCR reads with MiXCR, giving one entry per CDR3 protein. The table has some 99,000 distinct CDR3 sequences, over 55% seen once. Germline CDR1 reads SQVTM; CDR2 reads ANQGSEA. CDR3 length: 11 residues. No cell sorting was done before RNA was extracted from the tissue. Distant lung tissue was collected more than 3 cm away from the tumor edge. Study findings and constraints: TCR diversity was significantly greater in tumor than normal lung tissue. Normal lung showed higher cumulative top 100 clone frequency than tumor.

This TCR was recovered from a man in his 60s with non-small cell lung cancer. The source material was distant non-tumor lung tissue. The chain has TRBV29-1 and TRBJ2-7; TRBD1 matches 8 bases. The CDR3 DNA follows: TGTAGCAGTGGGGACAGGTACGAGCAGTACTTC. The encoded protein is CSSGDRYEQYF.